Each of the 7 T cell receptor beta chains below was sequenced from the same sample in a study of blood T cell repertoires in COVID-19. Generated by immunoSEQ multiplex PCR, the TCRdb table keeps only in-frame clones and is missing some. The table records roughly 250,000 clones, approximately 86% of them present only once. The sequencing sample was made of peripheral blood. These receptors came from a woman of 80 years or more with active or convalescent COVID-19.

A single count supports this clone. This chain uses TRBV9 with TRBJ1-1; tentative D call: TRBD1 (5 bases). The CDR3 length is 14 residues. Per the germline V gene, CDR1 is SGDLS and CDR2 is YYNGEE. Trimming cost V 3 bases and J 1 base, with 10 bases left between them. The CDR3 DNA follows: TGTGCCAGCAGCGCTCAGACAGAGAACACTGAAGCTTTCTTT. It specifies CASSAQTENTEAFF.

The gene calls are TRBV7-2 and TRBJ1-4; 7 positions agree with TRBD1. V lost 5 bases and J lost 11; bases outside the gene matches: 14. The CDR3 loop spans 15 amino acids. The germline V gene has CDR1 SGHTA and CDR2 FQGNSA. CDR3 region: CASSPPSTGSMKLFF. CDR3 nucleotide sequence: TGTGCCAGCAGCCCCCCCTCGACAGGGTCTATGAAACTGTTTTTT.

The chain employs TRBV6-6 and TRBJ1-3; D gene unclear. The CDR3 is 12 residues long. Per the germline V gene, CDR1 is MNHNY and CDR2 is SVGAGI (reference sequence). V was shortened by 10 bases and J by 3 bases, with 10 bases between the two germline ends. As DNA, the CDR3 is TGTGCCACCGCACCGGGTGGAAACACCATATATTTT. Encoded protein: CATAPGGNTIYF.

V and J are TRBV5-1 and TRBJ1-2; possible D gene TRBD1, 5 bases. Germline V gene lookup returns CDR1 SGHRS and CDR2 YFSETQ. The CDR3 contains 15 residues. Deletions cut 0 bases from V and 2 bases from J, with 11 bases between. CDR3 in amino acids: CASSLGNTGNYGYTF. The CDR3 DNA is TGCGCCAGCAGCTTGGGGAATACAGGCAACTATGGCTACACCTTC.

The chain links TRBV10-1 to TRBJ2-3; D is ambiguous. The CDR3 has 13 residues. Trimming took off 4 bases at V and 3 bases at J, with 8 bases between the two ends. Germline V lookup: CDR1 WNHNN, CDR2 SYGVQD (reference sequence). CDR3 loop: CASSGHRTDTQYF. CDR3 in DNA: TGCGCCAGCAGTGGTCACAGAACAGATACGCAGTATTTT.

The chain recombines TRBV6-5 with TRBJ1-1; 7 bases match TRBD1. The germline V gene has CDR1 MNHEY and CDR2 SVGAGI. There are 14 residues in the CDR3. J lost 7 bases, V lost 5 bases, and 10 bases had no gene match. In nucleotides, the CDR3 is TGTGCCAGCAGTCCTTCGACAGGGAAGAATGAAGCTTTCTTT. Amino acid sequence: CASSPSTGKNEAFF.

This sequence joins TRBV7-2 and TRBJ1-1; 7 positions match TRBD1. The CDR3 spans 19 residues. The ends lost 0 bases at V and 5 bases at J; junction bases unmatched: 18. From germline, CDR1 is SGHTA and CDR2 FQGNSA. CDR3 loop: CASSLAGPWDSQRRTEAFF. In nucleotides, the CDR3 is TGTGCCAGCAGCTTAGCGGGCCCTTGGGACAGCCAAAGGAGGACTGAAGCTTTCTTT.